The present T cell receptor beta chain was sequenced within a study of CD8+ T cells in alopecia areata. General study points: Any link of baseline CD8+ expansion to response, resting on one nonresponder, remains uncertain. Significant decreases in scalp clonality and expanded CD8+ clones followed tofacitinib treatment.

TCR sequencing used cDNA made by reverse transcription of extracted RNA. The assay was immunoSEQ multiplex PCR, and TCRdb's table has in-frame clones only and misses some. In the table there are around 100,000 clones, around 86% of which are singletons. The treatment: oral pan-JAK inhibitor, 5-10 mg twice daily. The length of the CDR3 is 14 residues. CDR1 SGHTA and CDR2 FQGNSA come from the germline V gene. Germline trimming cut 8 bases from V and 5 bases from J; bases unmatched to any gene: 10. For this clone: Its antigen is unknown.

The chain combines TRBV7-2 with TRBJ2-5, with 8 bases that match TRBD1. The source was CD8+ T cells sorted from blood, collected between weeks 30 and 35, from a patient treated with tofacitinib. This TCR derives from a human donor with alopecia areata. The CDR3 here is CASQPDRGSETQYF. The CDR3 DNA sequence: TGTGCCAGCCAACCCGACAGGGGCAGCGAGACCCAGTACTTC.